This T cell receptor beta chain was sequenced during a study of T cells in Graves' hyperthyroidism and ophthalmopathy. To note about this clonotype: Its antigen remains unidentified.

The germline CDR1 and CDR2 sequences are SGHDT and YYEEEE. With 1 base removed from V and 0 bases from J, the gap between germline ends came to 11 bases. The CDR3 runs to 16 residues. The study, taken as a whole, reports: Ophthalmopathy onset followed model prediction by a median around six months. Expanded thyroid clonotypes (above 0.001) were mostly also found in blood.

The study defined stable Graves' hyperthyroidism as no ophthalmopathy progression within 18 months. Out of more than 8 ml of fresh peripheral blood came the PBMCs. There were TCR beta CDR3 regions amplified from RNA transcripts. First-round RT-PCR with HTBI primers amplified the TCR CDR3 region. A single record per CDR3 protein comes from TCRdb applying MiXCR to the multiplex PCR reads. The data hold 700,000 to 850,000 distinct CDR3 sequences, with 35% observed a single time. The sample consisted of blood. The chain employs TRBV5-6 and TRBJ1-3; D perhaps matches TRBD1 (5 bases). This clonotype was sampled from a woman aged 40 to 50 with Graves' hyperthyroidism. The CDR3 here is CASSLMRQSSGNTIYF. CDR3 nucleotide sequence: TGTGCCAGCAGCTTGATGAGACAGAGCTCTGGAAACACCATATATTTT. Using reference TRBV5-6 and TRBJ1-3 for the parts outside the CDR3, the full variable domain is DAGVTQSPTHLIKTRGQQVTLRCSPKSGHDTVSWYQQALGQGPQFIFQYYEEEERQRGNFPDRFSGHQFPNYSSELNVNALLLGDSALYLCASSLMRQSSGNTIYFGEGSWLTVV.